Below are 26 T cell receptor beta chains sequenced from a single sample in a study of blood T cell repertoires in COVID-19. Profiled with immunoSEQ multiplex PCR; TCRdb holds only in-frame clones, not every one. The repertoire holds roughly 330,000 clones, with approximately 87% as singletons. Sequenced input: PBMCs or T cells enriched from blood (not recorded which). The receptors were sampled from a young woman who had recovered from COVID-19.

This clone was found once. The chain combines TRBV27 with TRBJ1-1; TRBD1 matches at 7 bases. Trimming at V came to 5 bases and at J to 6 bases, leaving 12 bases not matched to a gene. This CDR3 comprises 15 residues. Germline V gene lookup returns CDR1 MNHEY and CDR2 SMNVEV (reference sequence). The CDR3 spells CASSGQQGLGPEAFF. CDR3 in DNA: TGTGCCAGCAGTGGACAACAGGGGTTAGGACCTGAAGCTTTCTTT.

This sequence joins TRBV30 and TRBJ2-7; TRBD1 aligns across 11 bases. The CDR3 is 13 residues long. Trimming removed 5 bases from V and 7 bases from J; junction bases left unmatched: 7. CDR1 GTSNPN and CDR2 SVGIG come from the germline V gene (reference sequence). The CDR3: CAWSRDRGWEQYF. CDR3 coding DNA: TGTGCCTGGTCCCGGGACAGGGGGTGGGAGCAGTACTTC.

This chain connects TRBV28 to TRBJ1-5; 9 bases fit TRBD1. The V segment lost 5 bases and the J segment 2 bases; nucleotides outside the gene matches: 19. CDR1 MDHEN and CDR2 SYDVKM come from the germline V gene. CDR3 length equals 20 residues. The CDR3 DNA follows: TGTGCCAGCAGTACCTACTGGGACAGGGACTCTTTGGGGGGCAATCAGCCCCAGCATTTT. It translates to CASSTYWDRDSLGGNQPQHF.

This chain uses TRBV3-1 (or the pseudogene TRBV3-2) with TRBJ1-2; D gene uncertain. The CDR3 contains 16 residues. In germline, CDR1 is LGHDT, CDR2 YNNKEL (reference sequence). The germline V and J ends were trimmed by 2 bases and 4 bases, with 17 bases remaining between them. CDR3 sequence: CASSQSSAGSFYGYTF. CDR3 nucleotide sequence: TGTGCCAGCAGCCAATCCTCTGCCGGGAGCTTCTATGGCTACACCTTC.

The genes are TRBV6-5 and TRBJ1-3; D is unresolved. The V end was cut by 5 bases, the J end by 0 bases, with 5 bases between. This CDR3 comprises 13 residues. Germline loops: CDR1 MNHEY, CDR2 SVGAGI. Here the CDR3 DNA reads TGTGCCAGCAGTCTTCTCTCTGGAAACACCATATATTTT. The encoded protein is CASSLLSGNTIYF.

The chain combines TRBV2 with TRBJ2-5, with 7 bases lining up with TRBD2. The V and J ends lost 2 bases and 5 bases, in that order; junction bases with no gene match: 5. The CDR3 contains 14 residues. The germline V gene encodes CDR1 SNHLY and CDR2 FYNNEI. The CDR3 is CASSEFRGGETQYF. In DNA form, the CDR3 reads TGTGCCAGCAGTGAATTCCGGGGAGGGGAGACCCAGTACTTC.

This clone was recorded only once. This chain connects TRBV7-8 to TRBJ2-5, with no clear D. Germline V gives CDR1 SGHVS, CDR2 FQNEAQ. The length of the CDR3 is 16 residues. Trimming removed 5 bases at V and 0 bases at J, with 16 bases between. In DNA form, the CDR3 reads TGTGCCAGCAGCCCGAAGCACAGAATGGACCAAGAGACCCAGTACTTC. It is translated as CASSPKHRMDQETQYF.

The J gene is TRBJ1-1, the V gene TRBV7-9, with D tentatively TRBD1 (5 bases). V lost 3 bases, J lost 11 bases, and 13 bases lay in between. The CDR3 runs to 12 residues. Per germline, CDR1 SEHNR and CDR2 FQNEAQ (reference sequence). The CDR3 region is CASSLGGVQAFF. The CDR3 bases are TGTGCCAGCAGCTTGGGAGGGGTCCAGGCTTTCTTT.

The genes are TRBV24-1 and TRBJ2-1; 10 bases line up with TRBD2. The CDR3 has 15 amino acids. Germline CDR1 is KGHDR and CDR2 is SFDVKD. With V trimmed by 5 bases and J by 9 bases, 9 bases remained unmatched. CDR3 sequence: CATSGSGGAKGEQFF. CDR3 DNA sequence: TGTGCCACCAGTGGCAGCGGGGGGGCGAAGGGTGAGCAGTTCTTC.

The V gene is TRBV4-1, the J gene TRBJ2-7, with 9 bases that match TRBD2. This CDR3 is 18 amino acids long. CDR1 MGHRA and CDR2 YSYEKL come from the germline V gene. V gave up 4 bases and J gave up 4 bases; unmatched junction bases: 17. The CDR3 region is CASSPFRGPSGAIYEQYF. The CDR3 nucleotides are TGCGCCAGCAGCCCATTCCGGGGGCCTAGCGGGGCGATTTACGAGCAGTACTTC.

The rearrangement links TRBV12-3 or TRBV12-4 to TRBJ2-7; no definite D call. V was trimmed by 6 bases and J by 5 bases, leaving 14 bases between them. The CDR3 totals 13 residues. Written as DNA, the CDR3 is TGTGCCAGCAGAAAACCCGACTTGAACGAGCAGTACTTC. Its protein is CASRKPDLNEQYF.

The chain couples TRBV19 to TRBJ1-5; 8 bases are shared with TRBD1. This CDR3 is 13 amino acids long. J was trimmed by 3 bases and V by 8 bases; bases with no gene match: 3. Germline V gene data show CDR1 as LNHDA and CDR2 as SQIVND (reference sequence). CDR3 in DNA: TGTGCCAGTGGACAGGGTCCCAATCAGCCCCAGCATTTT. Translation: CASGQGPNQPQHF.

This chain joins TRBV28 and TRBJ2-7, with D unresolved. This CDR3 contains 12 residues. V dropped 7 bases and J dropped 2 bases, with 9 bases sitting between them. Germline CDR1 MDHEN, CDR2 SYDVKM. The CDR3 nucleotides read TGTGCCAGCACTGGGCAGACCTACGAGCAGTACTTC. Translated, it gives CASTGQTYEQYF.

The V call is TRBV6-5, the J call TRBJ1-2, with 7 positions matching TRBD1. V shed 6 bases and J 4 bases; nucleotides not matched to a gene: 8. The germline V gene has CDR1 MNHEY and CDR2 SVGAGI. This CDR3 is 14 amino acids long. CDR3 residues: CASSRQGVGYGYTF. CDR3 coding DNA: TGTGCCAGCAGCCGCCAGGGGGTGGGCTATGGCTACACCTTC.

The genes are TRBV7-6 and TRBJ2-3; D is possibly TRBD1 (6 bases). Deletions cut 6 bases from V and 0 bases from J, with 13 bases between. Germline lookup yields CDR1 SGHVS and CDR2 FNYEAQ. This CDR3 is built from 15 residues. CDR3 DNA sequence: TGTGCCAGCAGTCCCGGGACACCAAGCACAGATACGCAGTATTTT. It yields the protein CASSPGTPSTDTQYF.

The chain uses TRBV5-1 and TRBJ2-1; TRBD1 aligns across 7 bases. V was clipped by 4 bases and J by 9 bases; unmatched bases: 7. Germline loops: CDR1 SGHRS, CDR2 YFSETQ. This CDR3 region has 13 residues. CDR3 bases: TGCGCCAGCAGCCCGGGACAGCAGGGTGAGCAGTTCTTC. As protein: CASSPGQQGEQFF. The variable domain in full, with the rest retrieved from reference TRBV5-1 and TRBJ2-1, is KAGVTQTPRYLIKTRGQQVTLSCSPISGHRSVSWYQQTPGQGLQFLFEYFSETQRNKGNFPGRFSGRQFSNSRSEMNVSTLELGDSALYLCASSPGQQGEQFFGPGTRLTVL.

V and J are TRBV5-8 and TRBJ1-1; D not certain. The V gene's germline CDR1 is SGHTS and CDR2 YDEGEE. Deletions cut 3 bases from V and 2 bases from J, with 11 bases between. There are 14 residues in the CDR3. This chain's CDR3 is CASSYGGSNTEAFF. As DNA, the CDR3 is TGTGCCAGCAGCTACGGAGGGTCCAACACTGAAGCTTTCTTT.

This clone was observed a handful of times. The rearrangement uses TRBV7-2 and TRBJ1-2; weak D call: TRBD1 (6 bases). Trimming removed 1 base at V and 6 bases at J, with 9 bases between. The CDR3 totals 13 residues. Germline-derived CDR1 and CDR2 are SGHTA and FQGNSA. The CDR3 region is CASSLDPGDGYTF. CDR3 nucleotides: TGTGCCAGCAGCTTAGATCCAGGGGATGGCTACACCTTC.

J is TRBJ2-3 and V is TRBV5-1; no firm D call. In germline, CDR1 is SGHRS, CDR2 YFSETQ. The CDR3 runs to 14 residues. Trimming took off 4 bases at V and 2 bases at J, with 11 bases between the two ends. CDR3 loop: CASSLLGTTDTQYF. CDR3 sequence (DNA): TGCGCCAGCAGCCTCCTAGGAACCACAGATACGCAGTATTTT.

CDR3 amino acids: CASSLARQGAQPQHF. CDR3 coding DNA: TGTGCCAGCAGCTTAGCGCGCCAGGGGGCTCAGCCCCAGCATTTT. The rearrangement links TRBV7-8 to TRBJ1-5; 8 bases are shared with TRBD1. CDR3 length equals 15 residues. Germline CDR1 reads SGHVS; CDR2 reads FQNEAQ. V lost 0 bases, J lost 6 bases, and 4 bases stayed unmatched.

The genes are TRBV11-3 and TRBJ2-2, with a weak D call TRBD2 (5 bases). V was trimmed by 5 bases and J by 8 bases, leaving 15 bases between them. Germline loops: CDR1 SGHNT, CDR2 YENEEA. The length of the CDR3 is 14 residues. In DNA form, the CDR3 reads TGTGCCAGCAGCCCTCGGACTGGCCTGGGGGAGCTGTTTTTT. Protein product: CASSPRTGLGELFF.

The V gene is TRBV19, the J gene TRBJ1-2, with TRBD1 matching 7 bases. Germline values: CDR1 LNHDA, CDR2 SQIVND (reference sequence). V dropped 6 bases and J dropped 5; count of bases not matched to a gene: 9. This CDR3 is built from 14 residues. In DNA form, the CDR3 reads TGTGCCAGTAGGCTTAAGGGGGCTCGGTATGGCTACACCTTC. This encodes CASRLKGARYGYTF.

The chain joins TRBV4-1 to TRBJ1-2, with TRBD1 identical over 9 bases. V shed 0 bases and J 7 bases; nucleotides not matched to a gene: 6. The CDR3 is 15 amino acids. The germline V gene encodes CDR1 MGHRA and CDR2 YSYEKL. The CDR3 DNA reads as TGCGCCAGCAGCCAAGAATTGGGGACAGGGAGTGGCTACACCTTC. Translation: CASSQELGTGSGYTF.

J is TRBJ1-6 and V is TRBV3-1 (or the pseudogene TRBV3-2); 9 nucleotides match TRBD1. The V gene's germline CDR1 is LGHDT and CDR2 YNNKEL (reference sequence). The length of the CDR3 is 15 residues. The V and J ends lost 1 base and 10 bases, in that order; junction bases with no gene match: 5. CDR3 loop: CASSQVHRGPSPLHF. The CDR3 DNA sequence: TGTGCCAGCAGCCAAGTTCACAGGGGGCCATCACCCCTCCACTTT.

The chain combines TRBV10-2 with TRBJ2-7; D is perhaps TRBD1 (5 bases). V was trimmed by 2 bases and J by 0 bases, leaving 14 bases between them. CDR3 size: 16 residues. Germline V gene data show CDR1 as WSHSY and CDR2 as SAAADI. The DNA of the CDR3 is TGCGCCAGCAGTGAGCCCCCTGGTAGGGGCTCCTACGAGCAGTACTTC. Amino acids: CASSEPPGRGSYEQYF.

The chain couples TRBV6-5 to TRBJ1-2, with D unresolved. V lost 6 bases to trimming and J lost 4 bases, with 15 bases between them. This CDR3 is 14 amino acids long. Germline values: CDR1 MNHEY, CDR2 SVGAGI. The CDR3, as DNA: TGTGCCAGCAGCCGAGGGCAGCTTCTCTATGGCTACACCTTC. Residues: CASSRGQLLYGYTF.